This TCR beta chain was profiled in a study of blood T cell repertoires in COVID-19. The overall study: Samples of COVID-19 (acute and convalescent) were obtained from the United States, Italy and Spain. Nucleic acid was either cDNA or gDNA, and it came from T cells, B-cell-depleted T cells, or PBMCs.

Deletions cut 3 bases from V and 6 bases from J, with 8 bases between. Germline V CDR1 and CDR2: SQVTM, ANQGSEA. The CDR3 covers 11 residues. Per the original methods: Reference gene primers were amplified, and this amplification served to estimate nucleated cell counts. Clones were read by immunoSEQ multiplex PCR, and TCRdb kept only the in-frame ones, dropping some. That table furnishes V, J and clone size, whereas the DNA furnished D and trimming. The sample has 90,000 to 100,000 clones, around 84% seen once. The specimen sequenced was peripheral blood. This TCR was sampled from a man between 60 and 75 years old with acute or convalescent COVID-19. The chain joins TRBV29-1 to TRBJ1-2; D gene unclear. In nucleotides, the CDR3 is TGCAGCGTTGATCGCGGGGATGGCTACACCTTC. This sequence encodes CSVDRGDGYTF.